The clone carrying this TCR beta chain was picked up one time. Libraries were prepared by immunoSEQ multiplex PCR; TCRdb keeps only in-frame clonotypes and omits some of them. The table lists approximately 73,000 clones, around 96% of them singletons. V lost 6 bases and J lost 7; bases outside the gene matches: 7. Per the germline V gene, CDR1 is SNHLY and CDR2 is FYNNEI. CDR3 length: 14 residues. This sample is drawn from a study of technical replicates of blood from several donors. Sample: T cells isolated from PBMCs. The chain uses TRBV2 and TRBJ2-1, with TRBD1 matching 9 bases. This clonotype was sampled from a human donor in good health. The CDR3 sequence: CASSPGTGWNEQFF. The CDR3 DNA is TGTGCCAGCAGCCCCGGGACAGGGTGGAATGAGCAGTTCTTC.